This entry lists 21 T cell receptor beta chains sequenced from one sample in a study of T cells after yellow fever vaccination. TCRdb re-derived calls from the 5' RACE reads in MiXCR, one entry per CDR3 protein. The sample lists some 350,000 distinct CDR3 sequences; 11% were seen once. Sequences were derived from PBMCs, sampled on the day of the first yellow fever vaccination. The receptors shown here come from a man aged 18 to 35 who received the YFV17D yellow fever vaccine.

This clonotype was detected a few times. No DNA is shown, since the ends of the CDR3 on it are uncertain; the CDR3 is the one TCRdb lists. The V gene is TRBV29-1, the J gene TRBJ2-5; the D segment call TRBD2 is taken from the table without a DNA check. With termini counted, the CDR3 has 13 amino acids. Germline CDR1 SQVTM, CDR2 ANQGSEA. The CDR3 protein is CSTLAGGPSTSGF.

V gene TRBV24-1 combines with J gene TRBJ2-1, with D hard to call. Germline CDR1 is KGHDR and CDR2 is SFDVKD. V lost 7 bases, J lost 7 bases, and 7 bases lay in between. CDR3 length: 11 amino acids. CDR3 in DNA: TGTGCCACCAGCTTGGGGAATGAGCAGTTCTTC. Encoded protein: CATSLGNEQFF.

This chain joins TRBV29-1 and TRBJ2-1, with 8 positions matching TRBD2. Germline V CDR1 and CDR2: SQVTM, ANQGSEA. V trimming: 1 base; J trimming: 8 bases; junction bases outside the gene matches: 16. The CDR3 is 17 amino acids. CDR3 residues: CSVEAGNPGGGIYEQFF. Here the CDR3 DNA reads TGCAGCGTTGAAGCCGGAAATCCGGGGGGGGGGATCTATGAGCAGTTCTTC.

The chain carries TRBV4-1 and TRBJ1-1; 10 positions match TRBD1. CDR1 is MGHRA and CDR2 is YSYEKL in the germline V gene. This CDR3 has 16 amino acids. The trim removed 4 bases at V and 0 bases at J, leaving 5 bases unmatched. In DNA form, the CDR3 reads TGCGCCAGCAGCCGAGGACAGGGGGAGGTGAACACTGAAGCTTTCTTT. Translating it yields CASSRGQGEVNTEAFF.

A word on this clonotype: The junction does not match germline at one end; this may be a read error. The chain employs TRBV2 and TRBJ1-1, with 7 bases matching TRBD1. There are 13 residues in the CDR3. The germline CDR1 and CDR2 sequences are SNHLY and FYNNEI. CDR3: CASTLGEGAEAYF. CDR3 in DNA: TGTGCCAGCACCCTCGGGGAGGGGGCTGAAGCTTACTTT. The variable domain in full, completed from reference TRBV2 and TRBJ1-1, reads EPEVTQTPSHQVTQMGQEVILRCVPISNHLYFYWYRQILGQKVEFLVSFYNNEISEKSEIFDDQFSVERPDGSNFTLKIRSTKLEDSAMYFCASTLGEGAEAYFGQGTRLTVV.

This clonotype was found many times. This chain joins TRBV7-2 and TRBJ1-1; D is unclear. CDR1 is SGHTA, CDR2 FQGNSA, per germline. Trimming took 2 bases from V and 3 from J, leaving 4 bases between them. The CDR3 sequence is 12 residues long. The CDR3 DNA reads TGTGCCAGCAGCTTACTGGACACTGAAGCTTTCTTT. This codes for CASSLLDTEAFF. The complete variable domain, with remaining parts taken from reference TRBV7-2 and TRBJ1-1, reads GAGVSQSPSNKVTEKGKDVELRCDPISGHTALYWYRQSLGQGLEFLIYFQGNSAPDKSGLPSDRFSAERTGGSVSTLTIQRTQQEDSAVYLCASSLLDTEAFFGQGTRLTVV.

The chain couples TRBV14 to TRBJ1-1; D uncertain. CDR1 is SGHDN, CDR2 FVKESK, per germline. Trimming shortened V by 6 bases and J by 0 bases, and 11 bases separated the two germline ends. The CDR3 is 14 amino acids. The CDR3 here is CASRLDTMNTEAFF. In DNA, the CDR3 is TGTGCCAGCAGGCTCGACACCATGAACACTGAAGCTTTCTTT.

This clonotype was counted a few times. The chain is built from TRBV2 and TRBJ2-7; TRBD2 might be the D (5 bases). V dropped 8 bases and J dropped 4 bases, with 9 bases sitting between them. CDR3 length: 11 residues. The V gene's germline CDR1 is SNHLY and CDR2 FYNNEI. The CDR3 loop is CASGLAYEQYV. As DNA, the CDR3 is TGTGCCAGCGGGCTAGCTTACGAGCAGTACGTC.

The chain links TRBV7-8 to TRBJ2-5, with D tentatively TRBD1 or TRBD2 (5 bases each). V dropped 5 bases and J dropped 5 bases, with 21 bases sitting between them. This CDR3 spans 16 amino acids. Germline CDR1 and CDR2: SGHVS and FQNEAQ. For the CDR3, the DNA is TGTGCCAGCAGCGCCAAGTCGAGGGGTATGGGGGAGACCCAGTACTTC. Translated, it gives CASSAKSRGMGETQYF.

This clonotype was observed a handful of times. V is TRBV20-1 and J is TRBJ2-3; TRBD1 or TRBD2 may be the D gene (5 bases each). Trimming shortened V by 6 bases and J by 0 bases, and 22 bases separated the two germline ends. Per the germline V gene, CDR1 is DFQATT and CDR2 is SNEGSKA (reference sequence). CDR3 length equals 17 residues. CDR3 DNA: TGCAGTGCACCCATTGGCGGGCAGGGCCCTAGCACAGATACGCAGTATTTT. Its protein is CSAPIGGQGPSTDTQYF.

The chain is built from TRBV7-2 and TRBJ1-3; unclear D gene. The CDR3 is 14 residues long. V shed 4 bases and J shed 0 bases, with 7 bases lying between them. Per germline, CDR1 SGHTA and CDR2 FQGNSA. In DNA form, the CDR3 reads TGTGCCAGCAGCTCCCAAATCTCTGGAAACACCATATATTTT. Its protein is CASSSQISGNTIYF. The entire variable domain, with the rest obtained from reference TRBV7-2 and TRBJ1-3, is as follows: GAGVSQSPSNKVTEKGKDVELRCDPISGHTALYWYRQSLGQGLEFLIYFQGNSAPDKSGLPSDRFSAERTGGSVSTLTIQRTQQEDSAVYLCASSSQISGNTIYFGEGSWLTVV.

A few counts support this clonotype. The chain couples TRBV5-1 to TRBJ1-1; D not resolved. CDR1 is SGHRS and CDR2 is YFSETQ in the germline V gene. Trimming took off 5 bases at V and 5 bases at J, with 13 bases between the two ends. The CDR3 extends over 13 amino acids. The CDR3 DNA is TGCGCCAGCAGACAGAATCTCGGAACTGAAGCTTTCTTT. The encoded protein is CASRQNLGTEAFF.

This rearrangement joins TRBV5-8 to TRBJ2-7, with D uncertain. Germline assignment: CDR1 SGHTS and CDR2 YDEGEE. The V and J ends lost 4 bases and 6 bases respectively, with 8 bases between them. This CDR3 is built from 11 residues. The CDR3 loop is CASSPRAEQYF. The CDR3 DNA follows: TGTGCCAGCAGCCCTCGGGCCGAGCAGTACTTC.

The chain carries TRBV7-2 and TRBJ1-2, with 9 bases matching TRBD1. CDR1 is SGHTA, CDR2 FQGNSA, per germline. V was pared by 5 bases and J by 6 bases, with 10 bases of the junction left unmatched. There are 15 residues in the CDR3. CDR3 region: CASSPWTGATDGYTF. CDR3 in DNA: TGTGCCAGCAGCCCGTGGACAGGGGCTACCGATGGCTACACCTTC.

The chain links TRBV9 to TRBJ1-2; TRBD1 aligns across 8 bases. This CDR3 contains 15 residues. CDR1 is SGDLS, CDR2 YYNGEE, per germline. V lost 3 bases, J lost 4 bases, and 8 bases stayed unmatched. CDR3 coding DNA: TGTGCCAGCAGCGCCTCCGGGACAGGTCCCTATGGCTACACCTTC. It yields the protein CASSASGTGPYGYTF.

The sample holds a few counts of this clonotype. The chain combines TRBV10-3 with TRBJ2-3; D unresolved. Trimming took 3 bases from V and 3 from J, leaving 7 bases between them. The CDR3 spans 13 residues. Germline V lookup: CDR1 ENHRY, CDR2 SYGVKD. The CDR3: CAISDSGTDTQYF. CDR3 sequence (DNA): TGTGCCATCAGTGATTCCGGGACAGATACGCAGTATTTT.

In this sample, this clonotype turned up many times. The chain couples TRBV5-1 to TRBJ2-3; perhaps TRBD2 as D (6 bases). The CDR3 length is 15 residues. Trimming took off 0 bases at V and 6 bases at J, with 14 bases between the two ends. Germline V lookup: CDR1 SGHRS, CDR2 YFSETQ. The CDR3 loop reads CASSLVSGGRDTQYF. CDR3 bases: TGCGCCAGCAGCTTGGTTTCCGGGGGACGGGATACGCAGTATTTT.

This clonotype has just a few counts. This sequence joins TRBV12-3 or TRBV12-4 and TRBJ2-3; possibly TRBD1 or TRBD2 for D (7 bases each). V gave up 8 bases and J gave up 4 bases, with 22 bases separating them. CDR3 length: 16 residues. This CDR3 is CASSSQGGPSPDTQYF. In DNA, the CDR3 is TGTGCCAGCTCCTCTCAGGGGGGGCCTTCTCCAGATACGCAGTATTTT.

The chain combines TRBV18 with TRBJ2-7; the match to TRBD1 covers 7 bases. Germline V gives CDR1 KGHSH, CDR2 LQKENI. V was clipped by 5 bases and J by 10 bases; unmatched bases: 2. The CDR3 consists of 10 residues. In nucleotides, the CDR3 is TGTGCCAGCTCAGGGACAGACCAGTACTTC. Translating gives CASSGTDQYF.

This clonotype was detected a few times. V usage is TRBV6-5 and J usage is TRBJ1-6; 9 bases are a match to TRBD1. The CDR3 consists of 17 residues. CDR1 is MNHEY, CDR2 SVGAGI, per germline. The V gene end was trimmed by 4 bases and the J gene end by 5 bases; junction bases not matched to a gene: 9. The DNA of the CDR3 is TGTGCCAGCAGTTTTCTCGGGACAGGGTTTAATAATTCACCCCTCCACTTT. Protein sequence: CASSFLGTGFNNSPLHF.

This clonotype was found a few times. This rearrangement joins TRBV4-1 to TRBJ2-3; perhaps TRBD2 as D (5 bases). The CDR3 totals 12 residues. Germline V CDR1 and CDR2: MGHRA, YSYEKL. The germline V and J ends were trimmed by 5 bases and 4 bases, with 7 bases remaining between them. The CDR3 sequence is CASSGSPDTQYF. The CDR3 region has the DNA TGCGCCAGCAGCGGGAGTCCAGATACGCAGTATTTT.